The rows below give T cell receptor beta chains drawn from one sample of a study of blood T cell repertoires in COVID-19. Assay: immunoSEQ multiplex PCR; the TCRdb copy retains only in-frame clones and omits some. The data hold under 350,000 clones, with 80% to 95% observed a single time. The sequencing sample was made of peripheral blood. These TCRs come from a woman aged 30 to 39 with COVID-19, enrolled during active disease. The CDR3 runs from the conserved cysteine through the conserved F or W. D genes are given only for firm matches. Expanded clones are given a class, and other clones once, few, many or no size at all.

DNA: TGTGCCAGCAGTCCTTTTGGACAGGGTGAAGCTTTCTTT
CDR3: CASSPFGQGEAFF
V: TRBV12-3/TRBV12-4
J: TRBJ1-1
length: 13
size: .
D: TRBD1

DNA: TGTGCCAGCAGCTTGCTCCCGGTCTCCTACAATGAGCAGTTCTTC
CDR3: CASSLLPVSYNEQFF
V: TRBV7-3
J: TRBJ2-1
length: 15
size: .
D: .

DNA: TGTGCCAGCAGCTCCCCAAAGACTAGCGGGAGCGAGCAGTACTTC
CDR3: CASSSPKTSGSEQYF
V: TRBV5-4
J: TRBJ2-7
length: 15
size: .
D: TRBD2

DNA: TGTGCCAGCAGTTTAAGAGGGGGCGGCCAGCCCCAGCATTTT
CDR3: CASSLRGGGQPQHF
V: TRBV28
J: TRBJ1-5
length: 14
size: .
D: TRBD1

DNA: TGTGCCAGCAGCCCACAGGGGGATGAAAAACTGTTTTTT
CDR3: CASSPQGDEKLFF
V: TRBV5-4
J: TRBJ1-4
length: 13
size: once
D: TRBD1

DNA: TGCGCCAGCAGCTTGGAGGCAGGGGGATCCTACGAGCAGTACTTC
CDR3: CASSLEAGGSYEQYF
V: TRBV5-1
J: TRBJ2-7
length: 15
size: .
D: TRBD1

DNA: TGTGCCAGCAGTTACGTTGCAGGGAACACTGAAGCTTTCTTT
CDR3: CASSYVAGNTEAFF
V: TRBV6-5
J: TRBJ1-1
length: 14
size: .
D: .

DNA: TGTGCCAGCAGTGCCCTAGTTTACACTGAAGCTTTCTTT
CDR3: CASSALVYTEAFF
V: TRBV25-1
J: TRBJ1-1
length: 13
size: .
D: .

DNA: TGTGCCAGCAGCTTGGGTGAGCGGGAGAGGACCCAGTACTTC
CDR3: CASSLGERERTQYF
V: TRBV5-8
J: TRBJ2-5
length: 14
size: .
D: TRBD2

DNA: TGTGCCAGCAGCCAAGACAGCGACAGCTCCTATAATTCACCCCTCCACTTT
CDR3: CASSQDSDSSYNSPLHF
V: TRBV4-2
J: TRBJ1-6
length: 17
size: .
D: .

DNA: TGTGCCAGCAGCTTCTTATCGTTCTCTGGGGCCAACGTCCTGACTTTC
CDR3: CASSFLSFSGANVLTF
V: TRBV7-9
J: TRBJ2-6
length: 16
size: .
D: .

DNA: TGTGCCAGCACTGTACAGGGGGCAAGCGAGCAGTACTTC
CDR3: CASTVQGASEQYF
V: TRBV28
J: TRBJ2-7
length: 13
size: .
D: TRBD1

DNA: TGTGCCAGCAGCCAAGACTGGACTTCTGAAAAACTGTTTTTT
CDR3: CASSQDWTSEKLFF
V: TRBV3-1/TRBV3-2
J: TRBJ1-4
length: 14
size: .
D: .

DNA: TGTGCCAGCAGCACCGGCCAAGAGACCCAGTACTTC
CDR3: CASSTGQETQYF
V: TRBV9
J: TRBJ2-5
length: 12
size: .
D: .

DNA: TGTGCCAGCAGTCCCAGCGGGACCACAGATACGCAGTATTTT
CDR3: CASSPSGTTDTQYF
V: TRBV27
J: TRBJ2-3
length: 14
size: .
D: TRBD2

DNA: TGTGCCAGCAGTGACAGGTACACCGGGGAGCTGTTTTTT
CDR3: CASSDRYTGELFF
V: TRBV6-1
J: TRBJ2-2
length: 13
size: .
D: .

DNA: TGTGCCTGGAGTGGAGGACAGGGGGAGACCCAGTACTTC
CDR3: CAWSGGQGETQYF
V: TRBV30
J: TRBJ2-5
length: 13
size: .
D: TRBD1

DNA: TGTGCCAGCAGGGGGGGGCCTCCCTATGGCTACACCTTC
CDR3: CASRGGPPYGYTF
V: TRBV12-3/TRBV12-4
J: TRBJ1-2
length: 13
size: .
D: .

DNA: TGTGCCAGCAGTCAAACCACAGGGGCTGAAGCTTTCTTT
CDR3: CASSQTTGAEAFF
V: TRBV12-3/TRBV12-4
J: TRBJ1-1
length: 13
size: .
D: TRBD1

DNA: TGCAGTGCTAGTAACCCTCTGACATTCCACTATGGCTACACCTTC
CDR3: CSASNPLTFHYGYTF
V: TRBV20-1
J: TRBJ1-2
length: 15
size: .
D: .

DNA: TGTGCCAGCAGTTTCCCGTCAGGCGAAGCTTTCTTT
CDR3: CASSFPSGEAFF
V: TRBV12-3/TRBV12-4
J: TRBJ1-1
length: 12
size: .
D: .

DNA: TGTGCCAGCAGTGAGTCCAGGGGTTACGACGAGACCCAGTACTTC
CDR3: CASSESRGYDETQYF
V: TRBV25-1
J: TRBJ2-5
length: 15
size: .
D: .

DNA: TGTGCCAGCAGCGTAGACTCAGCGGGAGGGCCTAAGGGGGAGCTGTTTTTT
CDR3: CASSVDSAGGPKGELFF
V: TRBV9
J: TRBJ2-2
length: 17
size: .
D: TRBD2

DNA: TGCGCCAGCAGCTTAAGCGGACATGAGCAGTTCTTC
CDR3: CASSLSGHEQFF
V: TRBV5-1
J: TRBJ2-1
length: 12
size: .
D: .